The 24 T cell receptor beta chains below were found in one sample sequenced in a study of T cell responses to AZD1222 COVID-19 vaccine (dated by TCRdb to about 2021). Preparation of the library involved the immunoSEQ multiplex PCR assay. In its TCRdb copy, this immuneACCESS table keeps in-frame sequences only and misses some clones. Where compared with another copy, unresolved V genes explain less than half of these, and the others have no known cause. For this sample there are about 140,000 clones; around 93% appear just once. 6.5% to 8% of the sample is held by the ten biggest clonotypes. The time point label for this specimen denotes: about 28 days (+/-7) after the second vaccine dose. The specimen was peripheral blood, collected 28 days after the second AZD1222 dose. Receptors originate from an adult who received the AZD1222 COVID-19 vaccine.

The chain has TRBV7-9 and TRBJ2-7, with TRBD2 identical over 7 bases. Unmatched junction bases numbered 14, after V lost 5 bases and J lost 4 bases. The CDR3 sequence is 16 residues long. Per the germline V gene, CDR1 is SEHNR and CDR2 is FQNEAQ (reference sequence). DNA for the CDR3: TGTGCCAGCAGCGGTCACGGAATCGGGGGGTGGTACGAGCAGTACTTC. It is translated as CASSGHGIGGWYEQYF.

With regard to this clone: Other DNA sequences of this sample code for an identical CDR3. The genes are TRBV20-1 and TRBJ2-7, with D possibly being TRBD1 (6 bases). Germline V CDR1 and CDR2: DFQATT, SNEGSKA (reference sequence). V shed 2 bases and J shed 4 bases, with 6 bases lying between them. This CDR3 region has 11 residues. CDR3 in DNA: TGCAGTGCTAGACAGGGGTACGAGCAGTACTTC. This translates into CSARQGYEQYF.

This clone was seen just once. The chain couples TRBV5-1 to TRBJ1-1; D uncertain. The germline V gene encodes CDR1 SGHRS and CDR2 YFSETQ. The CDR3 covers 15 residues. Trimming took off 0 bases at V and 3 bases at J, with 12 bases between the two ends. DNA for the CDR3: TGCGCCAGCAGCTTGGCCCCGTTGGCCGACACTGAAGCTTTCTTT. This gives the protein CASSLAPLADTEAFF.

The chain uses TRBV6-9 and TRBJ2-7; possible D gene TRBD2, 5 bases. Germline CDR1 reads MNHGY; CDR2 reads SVAAGI. The CDR3 spans 14 residues. With 5 bases removed from V and 3 bases from J, the gap between germline ends came to 14 bases. The CDR3 region has the DNA TGTGCCAGCAGTCCCCCGACGGGGTACTACGAGCAGTACTTC. Amino acids: CASSPPTGYYEQYF.

This chain uses TRBV6-6 with TRBJ1-2; unclear D gene. CDR1 and CDR2 (germline): MNHNY, SVGAGI (reference sequence). The CDR3 totals 10 residues. V lost 2 bases and J lost 8, with 3 bases in between. The CDR3 loop is CASSYRGYTF. CDR3 sequence (DNA): TGTGCCAGCAGTTACCGAGGCTACACCTTC.

The V and J genes are TRBV19 and TRBJ1-5, with D hard to call. The V and J ends lost 1 base and 6 bases respectively, with 13 bases between them. The CDR3 totals 15 residues. In germline, CDR1 is LNHDA, CDR2 SQIVND (reference sequence). The CDR3: CASSIVWVGFQPQHF. The DNA of the CDR3 is TGTGCCAGTAGTATAGTTTGGGTGGGATTTCAGCCCCAGCATTTT.

The rearrangement links TRBV13 to TRBJ1-6, with TRBD1 matching over 7 bases. Looked up from germline, CDR1 is PRHDT and CDR2 is FYEKMQ (reference sequence). V was clipped by 6 bases and J by 7 bases; unmatched bases: 6. This CDR3 is built from 14 residues. The CDR3 DNA reads as TGTGCCAGCAGACGGGACAGTTCGAATTCACCCCTCCACTTT. Encoded protein: CASRRDSSNSPLHF.

This clone was picked up one time. This chain joins TRBV4-2 and TRBJ1-2, with 8 bases aligning to TRBD1. Germline CDR1 is LGHNA and CDR2 is YNFKEQ. This CDR3 has 16 amino acids. J lost 5 bases, V lost 0 bases, and 8 bases had no gene match. The CDR3, as DNA: TGTGCCAGCAGCCAAGAGCGGGGACAGGAGGGGTATGGCTACACCTTC. It specifies CASSQERGQEGYGYTF.

The rearrangement joins TRBV27 to TRBJ1-3; D is unclear. CDR1 and CDR2 (germline): MNHEY, SMNVEV (reference sequence). This CDR3 is built from 15 residues. V was cut by 2 bases and J by 0 bases, with 8 bases left in between. CDR3 loop: CASSLQAASGNTIYF. CDR3 bases: TGTGCCAGCAGTTTACAGGCGGCCTCTGGAAACACCATATATTTT.

The chain joins TRBV11-3 to TRBJ1-5; tentatively, D is TRBD1 (5 bases). The V end lost 5 bases, the J end lost 1 base, and 9 bases lay between the germline ends. The CDR3 covers 14 residues. The germline V gene has CDR1 SGHNT and CDR2 YENEEA. CDR3 nucleotide sequence: TGTGCCAGCAGCCCCGGGGGAAGCAATCAGCCCCAGCATTTT. It encodes CASSPGGSNQPQHF.

V usage is TRBV6-5 and J usage is TRBJ2-2; possible D gene TRBD1, 5 bases. The V end was cut by 1 base, the J end by 6 bases, with 9 bases between. The CDR3 sequence is 14 residues long. Looked up from germline, CDR1 is MNHEY and CDR2 is SVGAGI. For the CDR3, the DNA is TGTGCCAGCAGTTACTGGACAAGCGCCGGGGAGCTGTTTTTT. It specifies CASSYWTSAGELFF.

The gene calls are TRBV9 and TRBJ1-3; D not resolved. Germline V gene data show CDR1 as SGDLS and CDR2 as YYNGEE. With 1 base removed from V and 3 bases from J, the gap between germline ends came to 5 bases. The CDR3 sequence is 13 residues long. CDR3 nucleotides: TGTGCCAGCAGCGTACCAGGTGGAAACACCATATATTTT. It is translated as CASSVPGGNTIYF.

The sample holds one count of this clone. The chain couples TRBV4-1 to TRBJ1-5, with 8 bases identical to TRBD1. The CDR3 runs to 18 residues. V shed 3 bases and J 0 bases; nucleotides not matched to a gene: 10. Germline loops: CDR1 MGHRA, CDR2 YSYEKL. In DNA form, the CDR3 reads TGCGCCAGCAGCCACACGATCCGGACAGGGTTTAGCAATCAGCCCCAGCATTTT. This codes for CASSHTIRTGFSNQPQHF.

This CDR3 reads CAWARRTRAETNEKLFF. Written as DNA, the CDR3 is TGTGCCTGGGCCAGGAGGACTCGTGCGGAAACTAATGAAAAACTGTTTTTT. This chain uses TRBV30 with TRBJ1-4; D gene ambiguous. V was clipped by 5 bases and J by 1 base, with 20 bases between them. There are 17 residues in the CDR3. The germline gives CDR1 GTSNPN, CDR2 SVGIG (reference sequence).

The V gene is TRBV14, the J gene TRBJ1-4; a weak D match, TRBD1 (6 bases). The CDR3 has 14 residues. V lost 0 bases and J 5 bases, leaving 7 bases between the germline ends. In germline, CDR1 is SGHDN, CDR2 FVKESK. The CDR3 loop reads CASSQDQGNEKLFF. In DNA form, the CDR3 reads TGTGCCAGCAGCCAAGATCAGGGGAATGAAAAACTGTTTTTT.

The chain combines TRBV4-3 with TRBJ2-1; weak D call: TRBD2 (6 bases). Trimming cost V 0 bases and J 0 bases, with 9 bases left between them. This CDR3 comprises 16 residues. Germline lookup yields CDR1 LGHNA and CDR2 YSLEER. CDR3: CASSQDLGGSYNEQFF. DNA for the CDR3: TGCGCCAGCAGCCAAGATTTGGGGGGCTCCTACAATGAGCAGTTCTTC.

The table lists this clone with a count of one. The gene calls are TRBV4-1 and TRBJ1-1; no definite D call. Trimming cost V 0 bases and J 3 bases, with 8 bases left between them. The CDR3 covers 14 residues. Germline CDR1 reads MGHRA; CDR2 reads YSYEKL. The CDR3 bases are TGCGCCAGCAGCCAAGACCCCACATACACTGAAGCTTTCTTT. Protein sequence: CASSQDPTYTEAFF.

The chain links TRBV7-3 to TRBJ1-1, with 8 bases lining up with TRBD1. With V trimmed by 5 bases and J by 2 bases, 7 bases remained unmatched. Germline V lookup: CDR1 SGHTA, CDR2 FQGTGA. The CDR3 spans 15 residues. CDR3 coding DNA: TGTGCCAGCAGCCTCGCCGGACAGGGAAACACTGAAGCTTTCTTT. It encodes CASSLAGQGNTEAFF.

The V call is TRBV7-8, the J call TRBJ2-7; 8 nucleotides align to TRBD2. V was clipped by 5 bases and J by 5 bases; unmatched bases: 8. The germline V gene has CDR1 SGHVS and CDR2 FQNEAQ. The CDR3 is 14 residues long. CDR3 in amino acids: CASSPGGGSNEQYF. The DNA for the CDR3 is TGTGCCAGCAGCCCCGGGGGGGGCTCGAACGAGCAGTACTTC.

The rearrangement joins TRBV11-1 to TRBJ1-5, with a weak D call TRBD1 (6 bases). V was pared by 4 bases and J by 0 bases, with 10 bases between. This CDR3 has 15 amino acids. Germline assignment: CDR1 SGHAT and CDR2 FQDESV (reference sequence). The CDR3 protein is CASSWDIHSNQPQHF. The CDR3 DNA is TGTGCCAGCAGCTGGGACATCCATAGCAATCAGCCCCAGCATTTT.

The rearrangement uses TRBV4-3 and TRBJ2-7, with 10 bases identical to TRBD2. V lost 4 bases, J lost 7 bases, and 16 bases stayed unmatched. The CDR3 has 17 residues. Germline CDR1 is LGHNA and CDR2 is YSLEER. The CDR3 loop is CASSPSPSGGLTGEQYF. Written as DNA, the CDR3 is TGCGCCAGCAGCCCGAGCCCTAGCGGGGGACTAACGGGGGAGCAGTACTTC.

This chain joins TRBV2 and TRBJ2-2; D may be TRBD2 (7 bases). The CDR3 runs to 16 residues. V shed 4 bases and J shed 4 bases, with 16 bases lying between them. The germline CDR1 and CDR2 sequences are SNHLY and FYNNEI. The CDR3 region is CASSVNGGPGTGELFF. CDR3 nucleotide sequence: TGTGCCAGCAGTGTGAACGGGGGGCCGGGCACCGGGGAGCTGTTTTTT.

This rearrangement joins TRBV14 to TRBJ1-2; TRBD1 matches at 10 bases. V was clipped by 4 bases and J by 4 bases; unmatched bases: 6. This CDR3 comprises 15 residues. Germline V CDR1 and CDR2: SGHDN, FVKESK. The CDR3 here is CASSRDRGVSYGYTF. The CDR3 DNA reads TGTGCCAGCAGCCGGGACAGGGGCGTTTCCTATGGCTACACCTTC.

This clone was picked up one time. This chain links TRBV2 with TRBJ1-1; no definite D call. The CDR3 contains 13 residues. Trimming took 4 bases from V and 2 from J, leaving 8 bases between them. The germline V gene encodes CDR1 SNHLY and CDR2 FYNNEI. The CDR3 bases are TGTGCCAGCAGTGTGGGCAGCAACACTGAAGCTTTCTTT. The encoded protein is CASSVGSNTEAFF. The whole variable domain, remainder taken from reference TRBV2 and TRBJ1-1, is EPEVTQTPSHQVTQMGQEVILRCVPISNHLYFYWYRQILGQKVEFLVSFYNNEISEKSEIFDDQFSVERPDGSNFTLKIRSTKLEDSAMYFCASSVGSNTEAFFGQGTRLTVV.